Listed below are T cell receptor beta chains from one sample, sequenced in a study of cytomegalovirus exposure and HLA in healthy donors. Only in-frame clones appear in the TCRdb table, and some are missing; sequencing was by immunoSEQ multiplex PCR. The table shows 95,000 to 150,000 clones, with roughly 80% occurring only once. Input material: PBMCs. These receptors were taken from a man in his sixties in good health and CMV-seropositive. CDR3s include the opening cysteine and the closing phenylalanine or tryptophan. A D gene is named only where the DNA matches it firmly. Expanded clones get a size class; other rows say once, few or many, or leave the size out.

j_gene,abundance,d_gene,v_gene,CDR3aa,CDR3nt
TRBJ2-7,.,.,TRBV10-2,CASRRVEQYF,TGCGCCAGCAGGCGGGTCGAGCAGTACTTC
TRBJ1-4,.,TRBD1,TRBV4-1,CASSHTGAADEKLFF,TGCGCCAGCAGCCACACAGGGGCCGCAGATGAAAAACTGTTTTTT
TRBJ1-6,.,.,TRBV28,CASSLGGRGSYNSPLHF,TGTGCCAGCAGTTTAGGGGGCAGGGGCTCCTATAATTCACCCCTCCACTTT
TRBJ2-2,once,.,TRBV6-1,CASRRDPRSGELFF,TGTGCCAGCAGGCGGGACCCGAGGTCCGGGGAGCTGTTTTTT
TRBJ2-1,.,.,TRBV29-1,CSVGSLESEQFF,TGCAGCGTTGGGTCCCTAGAGAGTGAGCAGTTCTTC
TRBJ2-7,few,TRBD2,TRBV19,CASSITSSGYEQYF,TGTGCCAGTAGTATAACGTCTAGCGGCTACGAGCAGTACTTC
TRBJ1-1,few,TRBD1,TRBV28,CASSPRQGLEAFF,TGTGCCAGCAGTCCACGACAGGGGCTAGAAGCTTTCTTT
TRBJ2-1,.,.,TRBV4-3,CASSQAEGRTEFF,TGCGCCAGCAGCCAAGCGGAGGGCCGTACCGAGTTCTTC
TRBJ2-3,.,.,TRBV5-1,CASSFNRDTDTQYF,TGCGCCAGCAGCTTTAACAGGGACACAGATACGCAGTATTTT
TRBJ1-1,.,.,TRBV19,CATGDYTEAFF,TGTGCCACTGGGGACTACACTGAAGCTTTCTTT
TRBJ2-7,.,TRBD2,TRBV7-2,CASSPGGTSYYEQYF,TGTGCCAGCAGCCCCGGGGGGACTAGCTATTACGAGCAGTACTTC
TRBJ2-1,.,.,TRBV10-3,CAVAGQISSNEQFF,TGTGCCGTAGCGGGACAGATTTCTAGCAATGAGCAGTTCTTC
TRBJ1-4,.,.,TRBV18,CASSPPTAGSEKLFF,TGTGCCAGCTCACCACCGACGGCCGGGAGTGAAAAACTGTTTTTT
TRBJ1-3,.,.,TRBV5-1,CASSSNRAGSGNTIYF,TGCGCCAGCAGCTCCAATCGTGCAGGCTCTGGAAACACCATATATTTT
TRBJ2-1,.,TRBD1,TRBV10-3,CAISEGQGAINNEQFF,TGTGCCATCAGTGAGGGGCAGGGGGCTATCAACAATGAGCAGTTCTTC
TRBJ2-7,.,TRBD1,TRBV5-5,CASSGGTGDPYEQYF,TGTGCCAGCAGCGGTGGGACAGGGGATCCCTACGAGCAGTACTTC
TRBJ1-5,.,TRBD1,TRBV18,CASSPSGTGARQPQHF,TGTGCCAGCTCACCCTCCGGGACAGGGGCTCGTCAGCCCCAGCATTTT
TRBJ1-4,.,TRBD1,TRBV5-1,CASSSGQGATNEKLFF,TGCGCCAGCAGCTCAGGACAGGGGGCGACTAATGAAAAACTGTTTTTT
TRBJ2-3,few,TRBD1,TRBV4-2,CASSQVGGRGSGTQYF,TGTGCCAGCAGCCAAGTAGGGGGCAGGGGTTCAGGTACGCAGTATTTT
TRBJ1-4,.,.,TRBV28,CASATGGVTNEKLFF,TGTGCCAGCGCCACGGGGGGTGTAACTAATGAAAAACTGTTTTTT
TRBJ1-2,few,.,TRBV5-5,CASSPGGLRGYTF,TGTGCCAGCAGCCCGGGCGGGCTCCGAGGCTACACCTTC
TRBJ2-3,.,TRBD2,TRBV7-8,CASSGSGGTQYF,TGTGCCAGCAGTGGAAGCGGGGGTACGCAGTATTTT
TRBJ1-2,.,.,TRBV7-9,CASSLPGYGYTF,TGTGCCAGCAGCTTACCGGGCTATGGCTACACCTTC